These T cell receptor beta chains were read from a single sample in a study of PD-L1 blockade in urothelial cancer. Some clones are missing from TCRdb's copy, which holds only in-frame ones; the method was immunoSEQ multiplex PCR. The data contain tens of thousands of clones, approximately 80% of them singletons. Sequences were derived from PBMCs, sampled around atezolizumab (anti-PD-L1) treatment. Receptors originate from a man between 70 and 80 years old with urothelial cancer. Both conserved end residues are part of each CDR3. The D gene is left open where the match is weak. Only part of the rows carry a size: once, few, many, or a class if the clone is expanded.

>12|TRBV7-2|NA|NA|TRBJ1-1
CASSLVAAEAFF
TGTGCCAGCAGCTTGGTGGCCGCTGAAGCTTTCTTT
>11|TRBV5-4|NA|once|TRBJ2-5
CASSLYETQYF
TGTGCCAGCAGCTTGTATGAGACCCAGTACTTC
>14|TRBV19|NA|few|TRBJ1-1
CASSIRAGHGEAFF
TGTGCCAGTAGTATAAGGGCCGGACACGGTGAAGCTTTCTTT
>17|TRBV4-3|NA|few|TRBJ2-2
CASSQDLQGLNTGELFF
TGCGCCAGCAGCCAAGACCTACAGGGTCTGAACACCGGGGAGCTGTTTTTT
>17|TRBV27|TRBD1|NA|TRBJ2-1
CASMTGELPSSYNEQFF
TGTGCCAGCATGACAGGGGAGCTACCTAGCTCCTACAATGAGCAGTTCTTC
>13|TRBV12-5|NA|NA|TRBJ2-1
CASAPFLFNEQFF
TGTGCTAGTGCTCCCTTTTTATTCAATGAGCAGTTCTTC
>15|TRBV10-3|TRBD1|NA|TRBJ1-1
CAIRATGEVNTEAFF
TGTGCCATCAGGGCTACAGGGGAGGTGAACACTGAAGCTTTCTTT
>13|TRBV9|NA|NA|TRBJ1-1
CASSVQANTEAFF
TGTGCCAGCAGCGTACAGGCGAACACTGAAGCTTTCTTT
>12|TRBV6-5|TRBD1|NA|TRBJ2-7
CASRQDRGEQYF
TGTGCCAGCAGACAGGACAGGGGTGAGCAGTACTTC
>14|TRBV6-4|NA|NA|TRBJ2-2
CASSPGLGTGELFF
TGTGCCAGCAGCCCGGGTTTGGGTACCGGGGAGCTGTTTTTT
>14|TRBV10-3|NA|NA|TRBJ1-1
CAIRADRLNTEAFF
TGTGCCATCAGGGCCGACAGGTTGAACACTGAAGCTTTCTTT
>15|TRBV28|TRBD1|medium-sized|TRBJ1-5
CASRGDRDVSQPQHF
TGTGCCAGCAGGGGGGACAGGGACGTTAGTCAGCCCCAGCATTTT
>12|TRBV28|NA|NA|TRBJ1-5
CASSFLYQPQHF
TGTGCCAGCAGTTTCTTATATCAGCCCCAGCATTTT
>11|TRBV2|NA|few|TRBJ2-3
CASSEAGAQYF
TGTGCCAGCAGTGAAGCGGGAGCGCAGTATTTT